This entry lists 23 T cell receptor beta chains sequenced from one sample in a study of radiotherapy plus CTLA-4 blockade in lung cancer. Generated by immunoSEQ multiplex PCR, the TCRdb table keeps only in-frame clones and is missing some. The data show 120,000 or so clones, 75% to 90% seen once. The sequences come from peripheral blood, collected from a patient treated with radiotherapy plus ipilimumab. These receptors were taken from a human donor with non-small cell lung cancer that progressed on radiotherapy plus ipilimumab.

Remarks on this clone: The junction departs from germline at one end; a sequencing error may be responsible. The chain links TRBV12-5 to TRBJ1-5, with 7 bases identical to TRBD1. Germline V CDR1 and CDR2: LGHNT, FRNRAP. CDR3 size: 14 residues. The DNA for the CDR3 is TGTGCTAGTGGTTTGGAGACAGGGAATCAGCTCCAGCATTTT. This codes for CASGLETGNQLQHF.

This clone came up once. This rearrangement joins TRBV7-6 to TRBJ2-7; D is perhaps TRBD1 (5 bases). Trimming shortened V by 0 bases and J by 5 bases, and 14 bases separated the two germline ends. CDR1 and CDR2 from the germline V gene are SGHVS and FNYEAQ. This CDR3 region has 15 residues. The CDR3 region is CASSLARKGIDEQYF. CDR3 DNA: TGTGCCAGCAGCTTAGCGCGGAAGGGGATCGACGAGCAGTACTTC.

V and J are TRBV6-5 and TRBJ2-2; TRBD2 matches at 7 bases. Germline V gives CDR1 MNHEY, CDR2 SVGAGI. There are 15 residues in the CDR3. Unmatched junction bases numbered 4, after V lost 4 bases and J lost 2 bases. The CDR3 DNA reads as TGTGCCAGCAGTTCCGTAGCGGGCAACACCGGGGAGCTGTTTTTT. Residues: CASSSVAGNTGELFF.

The chain has TRBV19 and TRBJ2-6; perhaps TRBD1 as D (5 bases). This CDR3 comprises 15 residues. V lost 3 bases, J lost 3 bases, and 9 bases lay in between. The germline gives CDR1 LNHDA, CDR2 SQIVND (reference sequence). The CDR3 protein is CASSIQGYGANVLTF. The CDR3 bases are TGTGCCAGTAGTATCCAGGGCTATGGGGCCAACGTCCTGACTTTC.

The V call is TRBV27, the J call TRBJ2-1; D possibly corresponds to TRBD2 (6 bases). Germline V CDR1 and CDR2: MNHEY, SMNVEV (reference sequence). Deletions cut 11 bases from V and 0 bases from J, with 17 bases between. The CDR3 loop spans 15 amino acids. CDR3 amino acids: CAVGRWGGSYNEQFF. The CDR3 DNA is TGTGCCGTCGGTCGGTGGGGAGGCTCCTACAATGAGCAGTTCTTC.

The CDR3 DNA sequence: TGCGCCAGCAGCCGCCAAGTCGGGGAGTCCAAGTTCTTC. This codes for CASSRQVGESKFF. The V gene is TRBV4-1, the J gene TRBJ2-1; D may be TRBD2 (5 bases). Trimming shortened V by 4 bases and J by 14 bases, and 18 bases separated the two germline ends. The CDR3 sequence is 13 residues long. From germline, CDR1 is MGHRA and CDR2 YSYEKL.

This chain uses TRBV15 with TRBJ2-5; D may be TRBD2 (5 bases). CDR3 length: 18 amino acids. Germline V gene data show CDR1 as LNHNV and CDR2 as YYDKDF (reference sequence). With 1 base removed from V and 8 bases from J, the gap between germline ends came to 26 bases. This CDR3 is CATSRGGRDRSVGVTQYF. The CDR3 DNA reads as TGTGCCACCAGCAGAGGTGGGAGAGACCGCTCGGTTGGTGTAACCCAGTACTTC. The variable domain in full, completed from reference TRBV15 and TRBJ2-5, reads DAMVIQNPRYQVTQFGKPVTLSCSQTLNHNVMYWYQQKSSQAPKLLFHYYDKDFNNEADTPDNFQSRRPNTSFCFLDIRSPGLGDTAMYLCATSRGGRDRSVGVTQYFGPGTRLLVL.

This sequence joins TRBV2 and TRBJ2-7, with D perhaps matching TRBD1 (5 bases). Germline V gene sequence: CDR1 SNHLY, CDR2 FYNNEI. Trimming stripped 3 bases from V and 4 bases from J, with 10 bases between. This CDR3 contains 13 residues. The CDR3 protein is CASSEVRAYEQYF. As DNA, the CDR3 is TGTGCCAGCAGTGAGGTCAGGGCGTACGAGCAGTACTTC.

This rearrangement joins TRBV10-3 to TRBJ1-5; a weak D match, TRBD1 (6 bases). Trimming shortened V by 4 bases and J by 5 bases, and 9 bases separated the two germline ends. This CDR3 has 13 amino acids. Germline lookup yields CDR1 ENHRY and CDR2 SYGVKD. CDR3 in DNA: TGTGCCATCAGTGTCGACAGGTATCAGCCCCAGCATTTT. This sequence encodes CAISVDRYQPQHF.

CDR3 protein: CALYTGPNTEAFF. The CDR3 bases are TGTGCCCTCTACACCGGGCCGAACACTGAAGCTTTCTTT. This chain links TRBV30 with TRBJ1-1; D is unclear. V was cut by 8 bases and J by 1 base, with 14 bases left in between. Germline V gene sequence: CDR1 GTSNPN, CDR2 SVGIG (reference sequence). This CDR3 contains 13 residues.

This sequence joins TRBV27 and TRBJ1-2; D not certain. Deletions cut 1 base from V and 9 bases from J, with 12 bases between. The CDR3 has 13 residues. Germline V gene data show CDR1 as MNHEY and CDR2 as SMNVEV (reference sequence). The DNA of the CDR3 is TGTGCCAGCAGTTTATTAGGTACATGGAGCTACACCTTC. This gives the protein CASSLLGTWSYTF.

V gene TRBV27 combines with J gene TRBJ2-7; TRBD1 aligns across 7 bases. CDR1 is MNHEY and CDR2 is SMNVEV in the germline V gene (reference sequence). Losses at the gene ends were 6 bases for V and 7 bases for J; bases not matched to a gene: 9. This CDR3 is 13 amino acids long. CDR3 region: CASRPTGSSEQYF. CDR3 sequence (DNA): TGTGCCAGCAGGCCGACAGGGTCGTCAGAGCAGTACTTC.

The V and J genes are TRBV27 and TRBJ2-1, with 8 nucleotides matching TRBD2. The CDR3 is 14 amino acids. V shed 2 bases, J shed 9 bases, and the junction held 6 bases outside the gene matches. Looked up from germline, CDR1 is MNHEY and CDR2 is SMNVEV (reference sequence). The CDR3 DNA follows: TGTGCCAGCAGTTTAGGCGGGAGGCGGGGTGAGCAGTTCTTC. Translation: CASSLGGRRGEQFF.

This clone was seen a single time. This chain uses TRBV5-1 with TRBJ2-1, with TRBD2 as a possible D gene (5 bases). The V gene lost 4 bases and the J gene lost 10 bases, with 15 bases spanning the gap. CDR3 length equals 13 residues. Per the germline V gene, CDR1 is SGHRS and CDR2 is YFSETQ. The CDR3 here is CASSAGPAREQFF. CDR3 bases: TGCGCCAGCAGCGCGGGCCCAGCGAGGGAGCAGTTCTTC. Using reference TRBV5-1 and TRBJ2-1 for the parts outside the CDR3, the full variable domain is KAGVTQTPRYLIKTRGQQVTLSCSPISGHRSVSWYQQTPGQGLQFLFEYFSETQRNKGNFPGRFSGRQFSNSRSEMNVSTLELGDSALYLCASSAGPAREQFFGPGTRLTVL.

Concerning this clone itself: The junction does not match germline at one end; this may be a read error. The CDR3 spells CASSQLAGLRF. DNA of the CDR3: TGTGCCAGCAGCCAACTAGCGGGTTTAAGGTTT. The V call is TRBV6-1, the J call TRBJ2-3; 9 nucleotides match TRBD2. Germline V CDR1 and CDR2: MNHNS, SASEGT. The CDR3 consists of 11 residues.

The chain carries TRBV2 and TRBJ2-5; possible D gene TRBD1, 5 bases. The CDR3 covers 15 residues. V lost 6 bases to trimming and J lost 4 bases, with 18 bases between them. Germline lookup yields CDR1 SNHLY and CDR2 FYNNEI. CDR3 region: CASRLRTTSGETQYF. The CDR3 nucleotides read TGTGCCAGCAGGCTCCGGACAACTTCTGGAGAGACCCAGTACTTC. The full variable domain, rest sourced from reference TRBV2 and TRBJ2-5, is EPEVTQTPSHQVTQMGQEVILRCVPISNHLYFYWYRQILGQKVEFLVSFYNNEISEKSEIFDDQFSVERPDGSNFTLKIRSTKLEDSAMYFCASRLRTTSGETQYFGPGTRLLVL.

Written as DNA, the CDR3 is TGTGCCAGCAGCGTAGATGAGGGTAGCGGGAGTAGGAATACGCAGTATTTT. This gives the protein CASSVDEGSGSRNTQYF. The chain combines TRBV9 with TRBJ2-3; 9 bases align to TRBD2. The CDR3 totals 17 residues. The germline V gene has CDR1 SGDLS and CDR2 YYNGEE. V lost 0 bases and J lost 7; bases outside the gene matches: 12.

The V call is TRBV7-9, the J call TRBJ2-1; TRBD1 agrees at 7 bases. Per germline, CDR1 SEHNR and CDR2 FQNEAQ (reference sequence). CDR3 length: 18 residues. V was clipped by 5 bases and J by 0 bases; unmatched bases: 13. CDR3: CASSRRVGGGDSYNEQFF. CDR3 sequence (DNA): TGTGCCAGCAGCCGAAGAGTAGGGGGCGGAGACTCCTACAATGAGCAGTTCTTC.

The V call is TRBV30, the J call TRBJ1-5; unclear D gene. Trimming left V 5 bases short and J 1 base short, with 15 bases between. The CDR3 extends over 15 amino acids. Germline V gene data show CDR1 as GTSNPN and CDR2 as SVGIG (reference sequence). The CDR3 spells CAWGLQAGSNQPQHF. CDR3 coding DNA: TGTGCCTGGGGTCTCCAGGCGGGGAGCAATCAGCCCCAGCATTTT. Looking up the rest from reference TRBV30 and TRBJ1-5 gives the full variable domain: SQTIHQWPATLVQPVGSPLSLECTVEGTSNPNLYWYRQAAGRGLQLLFYSVGIGQISSEVPQNLSASRPQDRQFILSSKKLLLSDSGFYLCAWGLQAGSNQPQHFGDGTRLSIL.

This chain joins TRBV7-2 and TRBJ1-2; 7 bases are shared with TRBD1. The CDR3 spans 16 residues. Trimming at V came to 5 bases and at J to 1 base, leaving 10 bases not matched to a gene. Germline V gene sequence: CDR1 SGHTA, CDR2 FQGNSA. Here the CDR3 DNA reads TGTGCCAGCAGCCCCAGACAGGGAGGGAATAACTATGGCTACACCTTC. Its protein is CASSPRQGGNNYGYTF.

The table lists this clone with a few counts. The V call is TRBV18, the J call TRBJ2-1; possibly TRBD2 for D (6 bases). The V and J ends lost 2 bases and 7 bases respectively, with 21 bases between them. The CDR3 extends over 17 amino acids. From germline, CDR1 is KGHSH and CDR2 LQKENI. The CDR3 nucleotides read TGTGCCAGCTCACCAGGACGGGAGAGTAGTTTGACGAATGAGCAGTTCTTC. Protein sequence: CASSPGRESSLTNEQFF.

The rearrangement joins TRBV6-1 to TRBJ2-7; D gene ambiguous. The germline V gene encodes CDR1 MNHNS and CDR2 SASEGT. The CDR3 is 18 amino acids. The V and J ends lost 2 bases and 1 base respectively, with 21 bases between them. CDR3 sequence: CASSENSVALRTSYEQYF. CDR3 DNA sequence: TGTGCCAGCAGTGAAAATTCCGTCGCTTTGCGGACGTCCTACGAGCAGTACTTC.

This chain connects TRBV12-5 to TRBJ1-1; D remains unclear. V was trimmed by 3 bases and J by 6 bases, leaving 8 bases between them. CDR1 LGHNT and CDR2 FRNRAP come from the germline V gene. CDR3 length: 12 amino acids. CDR3 amino acids: CASGLIYSEAFF. As DNA, the CDR3 is TGTGCTAGTGGTTTAATCTATTCTGAAGCTTTCTTT. Full variable domain (rest looked up from reference TRBV12-5 and TRBJ1-1): DARVTQTPRHKVTEMGQEVTMRCQPILGHNTVFWYRQTMMQGLELLAYFRNRAPLDDSGMPKDRFSAEMPDATLATLKIQPSEPRDSAVYFCASGLIYSEAFFGQGTRLTVV.